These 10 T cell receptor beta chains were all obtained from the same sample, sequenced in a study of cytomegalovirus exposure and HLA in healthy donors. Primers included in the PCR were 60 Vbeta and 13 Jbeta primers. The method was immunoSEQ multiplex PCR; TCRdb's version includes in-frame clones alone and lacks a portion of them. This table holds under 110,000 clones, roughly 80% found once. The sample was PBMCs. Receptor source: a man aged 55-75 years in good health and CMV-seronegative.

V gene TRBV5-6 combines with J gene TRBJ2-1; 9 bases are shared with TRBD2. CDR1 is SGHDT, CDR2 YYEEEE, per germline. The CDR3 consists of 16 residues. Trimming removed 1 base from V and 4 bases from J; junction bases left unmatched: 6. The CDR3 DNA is TGTGCCAGCAGCTTGAGACTAGCGGCAATATACAATGAGCAGTTCTTC. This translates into CASSLRLAAIYNEQFF.

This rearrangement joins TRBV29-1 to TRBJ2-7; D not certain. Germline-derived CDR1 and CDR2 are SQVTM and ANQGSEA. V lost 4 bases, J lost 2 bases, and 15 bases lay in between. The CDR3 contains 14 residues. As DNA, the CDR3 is TGCAGCGTTGTCCAACAGCAGAACCCCTACGAGCAGTACTTC. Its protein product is CSVVQQQNPYEQYF.

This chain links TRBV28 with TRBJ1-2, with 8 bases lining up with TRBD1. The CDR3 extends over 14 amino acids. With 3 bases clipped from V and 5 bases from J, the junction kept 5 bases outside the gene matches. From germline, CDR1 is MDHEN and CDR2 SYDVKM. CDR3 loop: CASSLQGAVYGYTF. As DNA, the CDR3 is TGTGCCAGCAGTTTGCAGGGGGCGGTTTATGGCTACACCTTC.

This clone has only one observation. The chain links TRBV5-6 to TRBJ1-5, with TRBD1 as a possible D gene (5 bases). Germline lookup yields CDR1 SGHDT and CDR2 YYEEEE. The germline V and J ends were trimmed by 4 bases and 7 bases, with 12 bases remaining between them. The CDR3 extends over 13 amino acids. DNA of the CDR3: TGTGCCAGCAGCGTTGGAGGGGCCCAGCCCCAGCATTTT. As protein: CASSVGGAQPQHF.

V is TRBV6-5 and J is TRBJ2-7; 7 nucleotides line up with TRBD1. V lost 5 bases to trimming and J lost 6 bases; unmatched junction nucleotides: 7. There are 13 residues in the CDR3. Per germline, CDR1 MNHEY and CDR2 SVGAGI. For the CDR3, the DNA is TGTGCCAGCAGTGCAACCTGGGACAGCGAGCAGTACTTC. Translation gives CASSATWDSEQYF.

The CDR3: CASSSDRVSGYTF. CDR3 nucleotide sequence: TGTGCCAGCAGCTCCGACAGGGTGTCGGGCTACACCTTC. The chain combines TRBV7-9 with TRBJ1-2; TRBD1 agrees at 7 bases. Per germline, CDR1 SEHNR and CDR2 FQNEAQ (reference sequence). The CDR3 totals 13 residues. Unmatched junction bases numbered 7, after V lost 4 bases and J lost 8 bases.

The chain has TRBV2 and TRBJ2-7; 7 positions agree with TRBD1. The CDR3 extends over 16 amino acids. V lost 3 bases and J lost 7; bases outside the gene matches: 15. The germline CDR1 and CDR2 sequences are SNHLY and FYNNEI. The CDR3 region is CASSETGPTFRWEQYV. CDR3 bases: TGTGCCAGCAGTGAGACAGGGCCGACTTTTAGATGGGAGCAGTACGTC.

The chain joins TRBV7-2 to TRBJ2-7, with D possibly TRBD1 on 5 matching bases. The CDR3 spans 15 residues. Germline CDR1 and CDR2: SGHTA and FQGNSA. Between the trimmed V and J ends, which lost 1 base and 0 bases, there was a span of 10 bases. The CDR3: CASSLERGASYEQYV. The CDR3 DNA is TGTGCCAGCAGCTTAGAAAGGGGCGCCTCCTACGAGCAGTACGTC.

This CDR3 is CASSRTGFNSPLHF. The CDR3 DNA is TGTGCCAGCAGCCGGACAGGTTTCAATTCACCCCTCCACTTT. This chain connects TRBV7-3 to TRBJ1-6; 7 positions agree with TRBD1. The CDR3 is 14 residues long. The trim removed 5 bases at V and 7 bases at J, leaving 5 bases unmatched. Germline-derived CDR1 and CDR2 are SGHTA and FQGTGA.

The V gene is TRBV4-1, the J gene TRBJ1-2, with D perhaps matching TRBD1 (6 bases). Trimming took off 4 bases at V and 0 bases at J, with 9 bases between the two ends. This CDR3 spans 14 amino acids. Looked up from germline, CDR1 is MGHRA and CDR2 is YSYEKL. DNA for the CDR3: TGCGCCAGCAGCCGGACAGAAGCTAACTATGGCTACACCTTC. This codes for CASSRTEANYGYTF.